Sequencing of this T cell receptor (beta chain) was carried out in a study of cytomegalovirus exposure and HLA in healthy donors (dated by TCRdb to 2015 to 2018). As for the study more broadly: An earlier analysis of approximately 640 of the donors reported more than 250 Gb of sequence data and approximately 110 million unique TCR beta sequences from 190 million or so T cells. About 330 gigabases of sequencing data and approximately 92 million unique TCR sequences made up an early release that covered 500 to 650 HLA-typed donors. Among the 398 genotyped donors, approximately 77% belonged to the genetic ancestry cluster associated with self-reported Caucasian donors. The study aimed to test whether cataloging public T cell receptors could reveal signatures of past pathogen exposure. The T cell repertoires of 666 subjects were profiled by immunosequencing and related to cytomegalovirus serostatus. Along with the roughly 610-subject first cohort, a separate validation cohort of 120 different subjects was used. To predict cytomegalovirus infection status, the study brought together high-throughput TCR immunosequencing, statistical association of individual TCRs with disease status, and machine learning. In a later analysis, previously published TCR beta repertoires from 500 to 750 donors were re-analyzed and high-resolution HLA genotyping was added so that TCR occurrence patterns could be studied. In the later analysis, no new phenotypic data were used to find candidate immune exposures; instead, reliance was placed on TCR beta sequences and their occurrence across donors. An earlier analysis of 587 of the donors used high-throughput TCR beta sequencing to judge whether each TCR beta V gene segment behaved as functional or pseudogenic. Donor age, sex, ethnicity and CMV serostatus were compiled together with the repertoire data. A later genetic analysis used genome-wide SNP genotypes for about three fifths of the roughly 700 donors, treating that subset as a discovery cohort. Every discovery cohort repertoire had been produced on one sequencing platform. HLA typing included class I and class II loci at four-digit resolution. Typing coverage varied by locus: 629-630 donors for A, B, C, DRB1 and DQB1; approximately 500 for DQA1; over 600 for DPA1; around 450 for DPB1. Five DR-DQ haplotypes were handled as single units for association and clustering because linkage in the cohort was strong. Across 300 to 500 genotyped donors of the cohort, an average of approximately 220,000 unique TCR beta nucleotide sequences per donor were sequenced, and roughly a sixth of those sequences were non-productive. On the study overall, not on this receptor specifically: A later analysis found that TCR association rates varied across HLA loci, with DRB1 alleles showing the most associated TCRs and HLA-C alleles the fewest. The 87-base-pair reads could not distinguish some IMGT-functional V segments, including TRBV6-2 and TRBV6-3, so those segments were excluded. HLA typing was unavailable for some donors at each locus, so association tests used only the typed subset. This cohort had only TCR beta chains sequenced, and the lack of alpha or paired-chain data limited which features could be detected. The classifier was reported to diagnose cytomegalovirus status with high specificity and sensitivity in both the original cohort and the validation cohort. While some public TCRs were present in many individuals, most TCR sequences turned up only very rarely across donors. Immune exposure information for the cohort was limited to CMV serostatus. A group of highly shared sequence variants was considered likely to be a technical artifact of the sequencing pipeline. A total of 150 to 200 TCR beta chains were listed by the study as associated with cytomegalovirus. V-gene and J-gene trimming of TCR beta chains was associated with a missense DCLRE1C variant in a later genetic analysis, and the association was replicated in an independent cohort. In a later analysis, HLA-associated TCR beta chains were found to be more clonally expanded and to have lower generation probabilities than equally common non-associated chains. In a later genetic analysis, fewer N-insertions in productive TCRs were reported among donors in an Asian-associated ancestry cluster than the roughly 700-donor mean. A later analysis found that most CMV-associated TCR beta chains appeared HLA-restricted, with HLA associations seemingly driven largely by CMV exposure. At a false discovery rate of 0.05, a later analysis linked 16,951 TCR beta sequences to specific HLA alleles. Presence/absence analyses assumed roughly uniform sequencing depth across donors, an assumption that may not hold. A further reported finding was that TCR beta sequences accurately predicted the HLA-A and HLA-B alleles for most subjects in the first cohort. Linkage disequilibrium might explain the correlated functional status among segregating V segments, but an unknown experimental factor could not be excluded. Because counts were too low, under 20 rarely observed V segments, including chromosome 9 orphons, were left out of the earlier analysis of about 620 of the donors. It was suggested by the authors that the approach could potentially be generalized to other disease states and immunological phenotypes. Broadly in line with IMGT annotations, most TCR beta V segments showed up in productive rearrangements about 90% or about 30% of the time in an earlier analysis of several hundred of the donors. When HLA alleles, especially DR and DQ, strongly co-occurred, attributing TCR associations to individual alleles was difficult. A few of the identified cytomegalovirus-associated TCR beta chains were confirmed in vitro to be specific for cytomegalovirus antigens. In a later analysis, several top co-occurrence clusters were reported to appear linked to parvovirus B19, influenza, CMV and Epstein-Barr virus.

As to this clone: Its antigen is unknown. Base qualities are not provided; no much larger clone lies one nucleotide away.

The cohort was made up of 666 healthy bone marrow donors. At the time of sampling, every cohort member was nominally healthy, though immune exposures that went unrecorded were likely present. The donor tested CMV seropositive and was one of the 289 seropositive cohort members. Every donor gave a peripheral blood sample, and the peripheral blood mononuclear cells from that sample were used for TCR beta sequencing. The Qiagen DNeasy Blood Extraction Kit was used to extract genomic DNA from the blood cell samples. Reading from cysteine to phenylalanine, the CDR3 counts 22 amino acids. Of the read, only the CDR3 DNA is kept; its 66 bases are in frame from base 1. Trimming takes 10 bases off V and 4 bases off J; junction bases not matched to a gene: 28. Library construction relied on the immunoSEQ multiplex PCR assay. For the multiplex PCR, a mixture combining 60 forward primers for TCR Vbeta segments and 13 reverse primers for TCR Jbeta segments was used. The CDR3 region of rearranged TCR beta genes was amplified from genomic DNA with a multiplex PCR assay. The amplified TCR beta libraries were sequenced on the Illumina HiSeq System as 87-base-pair reads. As for how the authors treated the data: A later analysis counted tens of millions of unique TCR beta chains across the 650 to 800 repertoires, and approximately 11 million of these chains were shared by at least two donors. A nearest-neighbor algorithm error-corrected the raw reads and collapsed the reads into unique sequences, merging closely related sequences to remove PCR and sequencing errors. CDR3 sequences were aligned to IMGT reference sequences to assign V, D and J gene segments. For a sequence to be retained, a match of at least six nucleotides was required to both a V gene segment and a J gene segment. Rearrangements were classified as productive when the CDR3 lacked stop codons and remained in frame with V and J, and all other rearrangements were classified as non-productive. CDR3 was defined by IMGT convention, running from the second conserved V-encoded cysteine to the conserved J-encoded phenylalanine. In an earlier analysis of roughly 580 of the donors, sequences lacking an unambiguous match to a single V gene segment were excluded. In an earlier analysis of 587 of the donors, V segments were called functional above 56.7% productive rearrangements and were called segregating when the between-donor standard deviation exceeded 5%. A statistical classification framework was built for diagnosing cytomegalovirus status from the catalog of TCR beta chain sequences. In a later analysis, TCR nucleotide sequences were compared against IMGT/GENE-DB human TR gene sequences so that V and J genes could be assigned. The TCRdist pipeline was used in a later analysis to assign CDR3 sequences and most-parsimonious VDJ recombination scenarios. In a later analysis, each TCR beta chain was defined by its CDR3 amino acid sequence together with its V-gene family, and reads without a unique V-gene family were excluded. As a way to deal with suspected cross-contamination and a sequencing artifact, a later analysis dropped approximately 570 nucleotide sequences that were highly shared and had low generation probability. A later analysis calculated a clonal expansion index for each public chain from normalized within-repertoire ranks of inferred template counts. In a later analysis, generation probabilities were computed with a VDJ recombination model fitted to out-of-frame rearrangements, and the resulting probabilities were checked against IGoR. In a later analysis, TCR-TCR, TCR-HLA and TCR-CMV co-occurrence was scored with hypergeometric tests, and a repertoire-size bias correction was applied to TCR pairs. False discovery rates were estimated in a later analysis by permuting HLA or CMV assignments 20 times. In a later analysis, co-occurring TCRs were grouped with DBSCAN, and TCRdist sequence similarity was added when clustering was performed within HLA-allele-positive subsets. For co-occurrence clustering, repertoires with fewer than 30,000 or more than 120,000 public chains were excluded, along with 4 to 6 repertoires with anomalous nucleotide sharing. What TCRdb holds here is the immuneACCESS table cut down to in-frame rearrangements. Part of the clones is not present; checked against another copy, under half of the missing clones reflect an unresolved V gene, and the others are unexplained. V, J and clone size derive from that table, while D and trimming were established from the DNA sequence. The sample table holds approximately 67,000 clones, of which over 75% were seen once. The biggest ten clones account for around an eighth of the sample.

The material sequenced was PBMCs. This clonotype originated in a woman aged 25-40 years in good health and CMV-seropositive. The rearrangement combines TRBV6-7 with TRBJ2-1; 13 bases in the middle match TRBD2. TRBV6-7 is an open reading frame, and its role is uncertain. The bases are TGTGCCATTCCCCTTGGACAGGACACGACTAGCGGGAGGTTAAATCGTTACAATGAGCAGTTCTTC. It is translated as CAIPLGQDTTSGRLNRYNEQFF.